The 21 T cell receptor beta chains presented below share a single source sample, sequenced in a study of radiotherapy plus CTLA-4 blockade in lung cancer. Using immunoSEQ multiplex PCR, the repertoire was profiled, and TCRdb retains in-frame clones only, with some absent. The repertoire holds some 110,000 clones, with about 90% as singletons. The starting material was peripheral blood, obtained from a patient treated with radiotherapy plus ipilimumab. The receptors come from a human donor with non-small cell lung cancer that progressed on radiotherapy plus ipilimumab.

The chain employs TRBV18 and TRBJ2-3, with 13 bases identical to TRBD2. Germline V gene lookup returns CDR1 KGHSH and CDR2 LQKENI. CDR3 length: 15 residues. The J segment lost 4 bases and the V segment lost 5 bases, leaving 3 bases of the junction unmatched. The CDR3 region has the DNA TGTGCCAGCTCAACTAGCGGGAGGGCTTCAGATACGCAGTATTTT. This gives the protein CASSTSGRASDTQYF. Combining the CDR3 with reference TRBV18 and TRBJ2-3 gives the whole variable domain NAGVMQNPRHLVRRRGQEARLRCSPMKGHSHVYWYRQLPEEGLKFMVYLQKENIIDESGMPKERFSAEFPKEGPSILRIQQVVRGDSAAYFCASSTSGRASDTQYFGPGTRLTVL.

The chain carries TRBV5-6 and TRBJ2-7; 7 positions match TRBD2. The J segment lost 2 bases and the V segment lost 5 bases, leaving 10 bases of the junction unmatched. Germline CDR1 and CDR2: SGHDT and YYEEEE. The CDR3 spans 15 residues. The CDR3 reads CASRTLPSGPYEQYF. The CDR3 DNA reads as TGTGCCAGCAGAACCCTACCTAGCGGCCCCTACGAGCAGTACTTC.

This chain joins TRBV6-5 and TRBJ1-2; D call uncertain. Germline CDR1 reads MNHEY; CDR2 reads SVGAGI. The V end was cut by 11 bases, the J end by 2 bases, with 15 bases between. CDR3 length: 13 residues. The CDR3 nucleotides are TGTGCCCTCTCGCCGACGCCAAACTATGGCTACACCTTC. It encodes CALSPTPNYGYTF.

This chain links TRBV5-4 with TRBJ1-3; D uncertain. The CDR3 totals 14 residues. The V gene lost 4 bases and the J gene lost 0 bases, with 8 bases spanning the gap. The germline V gene has CDR1 SGHNT and CDR2 YYREEE (reference sequence). CDR3 nucleotide sequence: TGTGCCAGCAGCAAGAAAAACTCTGGAAACACCATATATTTT. Protein product: CASSKKNSGNTIYF.

The chain employs TRBV29-1 and TRBJ1-2; D is possibly TRBD1 (5 bases). Between the trimmed V and J ends, which lost 0 bases and 0 bases, there was a span of 8 bases. CDR3 length equals 14 residues. CDR1 is SQVTM and CDR2 is ANQGSEA in the germline V gene. This chain's CDR3 is CSVEESTANYGYTF. The CDR3 DNA reads TGCAGCGTTGAAGAGTCGACAGCTAACTATGGCTACACCTTC. The whole variable domain, filled in from reference TRBV29-1 and TRBJ1-2, reads SAVISQKPSRDICQRGTSLTIQCQVDSQVTMMFWYRQQPGQSLTLIATANQGSEATYESGFVIDKFPISRPNLTFSTLTVSNMSPEDSSIYLCSVEESTANYGYTFGSGTRLTVV.

CDR3 loop: CASSKPGGLGEQYF. In nucleotides, the CDR3 is TGTGCCAGCAGTAAACCGGGAGGGCTGGGGGAGCAGTACTTC. The rearrangement uses TRBV6-1 and TRBJ2-7; 8 positions match TRBD2. The V gene's germline CDR1 is MNHNS and CDR2 SASEGT. The CDR3 runs to 14 residues. V trimming: 5 bases; J trimming: 7 bases; junction bases outside the gene matches: 10.

The CDR3: CASSSIGQRRYEQYF. In DNA form, the CDR3 reads TGTGCCAGCAGCTCGATCGGACAGAGGAGATACGAGCAGTACTTC. The chain recombines TRBV11-2 with TRBJ2-7; maybe TRBD1 (6 bases). V was cut by 4 bases and J by 4 bases, with 17 bases left in between. The CDR3 consists of 15 residues. Germline V lookup: CDR1 SGHAT, CDR2 FQNNGV.

The rearrangement joins TRBV4-2 to TRBJ2-5; 8 bases are a match to TRBD2. The J call may be in error: the DNA end matches TRBJ2-7 better. The CDR3 is 16 residues long. Per the germline V gene, CDR1 is LGHNA and CDR2 is YNFKEQ. The CDR3 nucleotides are TGTGCCAGCAGCTTGGGGGAGCGGGAGTCCTTTTACGAGCAGTACTTC. Translating it yields CASSLGERESFYEQYF.

V gene TRBV15 combines with J gene TRBJ1-4, with D maybe TRBD1 (5 bases). Between the trimmed V and J ends, which lost 5 bases and 4 bases, there was a span of 17 bases. The CDR3 has 16 residues. Germline CDR1 and CDR2: LNHNV and YYDKDF (reference sequence). CDR3 sequence: CATSPFGGGINEKLFF. The CDR3 nucleotides read TGTGCCACCAGCCCCTTTGGGGGAGGGATTAATGAAAAACTGTTTTTT.

The V call is TRBV9, the J call TRBJ2-7; D gene uncertain. CDR3 length equals 15 residues. The V gene lost 1 base and the J gene lost 5 bases, with 16 bases spanning the gap. The V gene's germline CDR1 is SGDLS and CDR2 YYNGEE. The CDR3 DNA follows: TGTGCCAGCAGCGTAAGTCCTTGGCCGAGCAACGAGCAGTACTTC. Amino acid sequence: CASSVSPWPSNEQYF.

The chain uses TRBV7-8 and TRBJ2-3; no clear D. CDR3 length equals 12 residues. The V end was cut by 0 bases, the J end by 4 bases, with 2 bases between. Germline V lookup: CDR1 SGHVS, CDR2 FQNEAQ. The CDR3 region is CASSLAPDTQYF. The DNA of the CDR3 is TGTGCCAGCAGCTTAGCTCCAGATACGCAGTATTTT.

The CDR3 here is CASSPNPPGLALEQYF. The CDR3 region has the DNA TGTGCCAGCTCACCCAACCCTCCGGGACTAGCTCTCGAGCAGTACTTC. The V gene is TRBV18, the J gene TRBJ2-7; 9 positions agree with TRBD2. V trimming: 3 bases; J trimming: 6 bases; junction bases outside the gene matches: 12. This CDR3 spans 16 amino acids. The germline V gene has CDR1 KGHSH and CDR2 LQKENI. The full variable domain, with the rest looked up from reference TRBV18 and TRBJ2-7, is NAGVMQNPRHLVRRRGQEARLRCSPMKGHSHVYWYRQLPEEGLKFMVYLQKENIIDESGMPKERFSAEFPKEGPSILRIQQVVRGDSAAYFCASSPNPPGLALEQYFGPGTRLTVT.

The chain combines TRBV2 with TRBJ2-7; tentatively, D is TRBD1 (6 bases). The CDR3 loop spans 14 amino acids. The germline V gene encodes CDR1 SNHLY and CDR2 FYNNEI. V was clipped by 6 bases and J by 3 bases, with 15 bases between them. CDR3 protein: CASSPRTVNYEQYF. As DNA, the CDR3 is TGTGCCAGCAGCCCTCGGACAGTTAACTACGAGCAGTACTTC.

The V and J genes are TRBV6-1 and TRBJ2-5, with D perhaps TRBD1 (6 bases). The germline V and J ends were trimmed by 8 bases and 6 bases, with 22 bases remaining between them. Germline CDR1 and CDR2: MNHNS and SASEGT. The CDR3 runs to 15 residues. The CDR3 here is CASVAGTLDRKTQYF. CDR3 nucleotides: TGTGCCAGCGTCGCCGGGACATTGGATCGGAAGACCCAGTACTTC.

The chain employs TRBV6-4 and TRBJ2-1; D is perhaps TRBD2 (7 bases). V lost 8 bases and J lost 3, with 17 bases in between. Germline loops: CDR1 MRHNA, CDR2 SNTAGT. The length of the CDR3 is 15 residues. CDR3 residues: CASSASGGGYNEQFF. CDR3 in DNA: TGTGCCAGCTCAGCTAGCGGAGGGGGCTACAATGAGCAGTTCTTC.

The J gene is TRBJ2-3, the V gene TRBV6-6; D is possibly TRBD2 (6 bases). CDR1 is MNHNY and CDR2 is SVGAGI in the germline V gene (reference sequence). Deletions cut 7 bases from V and 3 bases from J, with 11 bases between. CDR3 length: 13 residues. The CDR3 DNA is TGTGCCAGCATCGGGGCGGGAACAGATACGCAGTATTTT. Protein sequence: CASIGAGTDTQYF.

The rearrangement links TRBV7-9 to TRBJ2-3; TRBD2 aligns across 9 bases. The V gene's germline CDR1 is SEHNR and CDR2 FQNEAQ (reference sequence). This CDR3 region has 15 residues. Germline trimming cut 4 bases from V and 7 bases from J; bases unmatched to any gene: 9. The CDR3 region has the DNA TGTGCCAGCAGCTCGGAGACTAGCGGAACGTATACGCAGTATTTT. Protein product: CASSSETSGTYTQYF.

This chain's CDR3 is CASLPNRALSYNEQFF. The CDR3 DNA reads TGTGCCAGTTTGCCCAACAGGGCCCTCTCCTACAATGAGCAGTTCTTC. This chain uses TRBV19 with TRBJ2-1, with D maybe TRBD1 (6 bases). V lost 8 bases to trimming and J lost 0 bases, with 17 bases between them. The CDR3 is 16 residues long. Per the germline V gene, CDR1 is LNHDA and CDR2 is SQIVND (reference sequence).

This chain connects TRBV18 to TRBJ1-1; D call uncertain. From germline, CDR1 is KGHSH and CDR2 LQKENI. The CDR3 contains 15 residues. V gave up 0 bases and J gave up 4 bases, with 12 bases separating them. CDR3 sequence: CASSPPGRSATEAFF. CDR3 nucleotide sequence: TGTGCCAGCTCACCACCAGGACGGTCTGCCACTGAAGCTTTCTTT.

The CDR3 bases are TGCGCCAGCAGCCAAGATCCCTTGGGGGCAGGTGACCGCTACGAGCAGTACTTC. Protein product: CASSQDPLGAGDRYEQYF. The chain recombines TRBV4-1 with TRBJ2-7; D is possibly TRBD1 (6 bases). The CDR3 is 18 residues long. Germline loops: CDR1 MGHRA, CDR2 YSYEKL. Between the trimmed V and J ends, which lost 0 bases and 3 bases, there was a span of 21 bases.

V is TRBV10-3 and J is TRBJ1-4, with D perhaps TRBD1 (6 bases). Per the germline V gene, CDR1 is ENHRY and CDR2 is SYGVKD. V was clipped by 1 base and J by 0 bases, with 18 bases between them. This CDR3 is built from 19 residues. The CDR3 coding sequence is TGTGCCATCAGTGAGTACGACAACAGGGATGATGCAACTAATGAAAAACTGTTTTTT. Amino acids: CAISEYDNRDDATNEKLFF.